This T cell receptor (beta chain) was sequenced for a study of shared clonotypes between healthy human individuals. Study-level findings and limits: Shared clonotypes: 4.5% to 5% naive CD4, about 4% naive CD8, about 2.2% memory CD4, approximately 0.37% memory CD8. At large depth, rarefaction still showed sorted-subset sequencing to be incomplete.

Methods used by the authors: ImmunoSEQ supplied junction-only sequences lacking quality scores, so filtering was different. Produced via immunoSEQ multiplex PCR; TCRdb's table is partial and in-frame only. V and J calls and clone size are copied from that table; D and trimming were computed from the DNA. The sample has about 680,000 clones, roughly 94% seen once. Note on this clone: Its target is unknown.

Naive CD8 cells lacked CD45RO, underwent positive selection for CCR7 and left out terminally differentiated effector memory CD45RA+ cells. The V and J ends lost 1 base and 3 bases respectively, with 12 bases between them. This CDR3 is built from 15 residues. Germline values: CDR1 LGHNA, CDR2 YSLEER. This sequence was found in a man between 25 and 39 years old in good health. The rearrangement uses TRBV4-3 and TRBJ1-1, with D perhaps matching TRBD1 (6 bases). Sequencing was carried out using naive CD8+ T cells sorted from blood. The CDR3 region is CASSQAGEGYTEAFF. The CDR3 DNA reads as TGCGCCAGCAGCCAAGCAGGGGAGGGATACACTGAAGCTTTCTTT.